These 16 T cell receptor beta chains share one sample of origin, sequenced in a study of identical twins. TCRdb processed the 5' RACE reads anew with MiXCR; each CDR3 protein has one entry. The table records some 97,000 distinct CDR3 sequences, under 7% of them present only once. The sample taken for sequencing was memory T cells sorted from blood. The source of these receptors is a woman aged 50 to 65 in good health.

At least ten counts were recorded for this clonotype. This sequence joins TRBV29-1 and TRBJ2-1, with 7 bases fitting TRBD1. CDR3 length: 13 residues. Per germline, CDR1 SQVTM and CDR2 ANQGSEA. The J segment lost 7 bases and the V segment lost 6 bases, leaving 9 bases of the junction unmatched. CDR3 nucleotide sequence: TGCAGCGTACATAGAGGGGGCCGGAATGAGCAGTTCTTC. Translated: CSVHRGGRNEQFF.

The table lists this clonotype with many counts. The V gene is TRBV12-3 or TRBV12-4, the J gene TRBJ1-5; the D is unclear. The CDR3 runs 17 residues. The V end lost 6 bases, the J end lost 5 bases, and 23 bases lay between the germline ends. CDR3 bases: TGTGCCAGCAGCCTCATTGTTCCAGGATATGGTCATCAGCCCCAGCATTTT. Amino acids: CASSLIVPGYGHQPQHF.

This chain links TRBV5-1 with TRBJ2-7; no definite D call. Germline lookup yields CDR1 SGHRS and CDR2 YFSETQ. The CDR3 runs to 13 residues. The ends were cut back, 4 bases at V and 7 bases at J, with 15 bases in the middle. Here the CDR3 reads CASSGRTRPEQYV. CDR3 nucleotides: TGCGCCAGCAGCGGTAGGACCCGTCCTGAGCAGTACGTC.

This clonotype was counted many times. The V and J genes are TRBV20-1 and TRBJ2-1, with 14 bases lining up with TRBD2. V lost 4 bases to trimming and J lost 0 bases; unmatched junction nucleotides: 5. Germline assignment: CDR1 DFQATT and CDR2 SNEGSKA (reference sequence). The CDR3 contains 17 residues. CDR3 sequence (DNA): TGCAGTGCTATGGGACTAGCGGGAGTCACCTCCTACAATGAGCAGTTCTTC. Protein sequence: CSAMGLAGVTSYNEQFF.

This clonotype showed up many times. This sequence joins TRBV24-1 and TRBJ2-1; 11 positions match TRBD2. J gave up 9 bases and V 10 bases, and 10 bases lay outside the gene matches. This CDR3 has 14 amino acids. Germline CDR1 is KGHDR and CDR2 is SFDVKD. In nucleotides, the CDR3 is TGTGCCACTAGGCCCGGACTAGCGGGCTCTGAGCAGTTCTTC. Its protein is CATRPGLAGSEQFF.

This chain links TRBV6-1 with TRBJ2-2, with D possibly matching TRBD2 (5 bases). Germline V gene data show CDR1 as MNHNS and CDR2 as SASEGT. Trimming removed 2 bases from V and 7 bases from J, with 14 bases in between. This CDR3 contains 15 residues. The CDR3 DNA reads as TGTGCCAGCAGTGAATATATGGTTCGGGGCGGGGAGCTGTTTTTT. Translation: CASSEYMVRGGELFF.

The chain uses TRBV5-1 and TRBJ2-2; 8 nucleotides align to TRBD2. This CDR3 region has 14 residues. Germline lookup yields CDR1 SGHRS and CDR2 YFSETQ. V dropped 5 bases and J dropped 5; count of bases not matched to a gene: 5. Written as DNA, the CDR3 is TGCGCCAGCAGGCCCCAGCGGGGGACCGGGGAGCTGTTTTTT. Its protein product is CASRPQRGTGELFF.

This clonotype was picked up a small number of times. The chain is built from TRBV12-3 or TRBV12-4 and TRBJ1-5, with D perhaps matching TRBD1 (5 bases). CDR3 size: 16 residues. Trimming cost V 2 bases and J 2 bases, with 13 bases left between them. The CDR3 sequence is CASSLSQGGGNQPQHF. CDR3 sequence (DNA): TGTGCCAGCAGTTTATCCCAGGGAGGAGGCAATCAGCCCCAGCATTTT.

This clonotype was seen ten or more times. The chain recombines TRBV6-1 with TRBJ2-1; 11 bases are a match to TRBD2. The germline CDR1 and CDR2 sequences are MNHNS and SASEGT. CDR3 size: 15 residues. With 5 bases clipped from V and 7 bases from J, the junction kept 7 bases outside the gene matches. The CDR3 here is CASSPPGLAVNEQFF. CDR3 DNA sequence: TGTGCCAGCAGTCCCCCGGGACTAGCGGTAAATGAGCAGTTCTTC.

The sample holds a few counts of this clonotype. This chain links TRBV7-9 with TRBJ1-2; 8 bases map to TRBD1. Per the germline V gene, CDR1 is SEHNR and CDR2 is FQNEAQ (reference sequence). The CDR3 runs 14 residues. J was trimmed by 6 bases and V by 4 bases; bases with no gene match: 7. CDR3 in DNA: TGTGCCAGCAGCTACGTACAGACAGGGGATGGCTACACCTTC. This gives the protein CASSYVQTGDGYTF.

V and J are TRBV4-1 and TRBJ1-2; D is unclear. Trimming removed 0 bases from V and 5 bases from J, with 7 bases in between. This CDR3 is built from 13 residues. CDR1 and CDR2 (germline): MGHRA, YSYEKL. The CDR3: CASSQEDLYGYTF. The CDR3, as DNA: TGCGCCAGCAGCCAAGAGGATTTGTATGGCTACACCTTC.

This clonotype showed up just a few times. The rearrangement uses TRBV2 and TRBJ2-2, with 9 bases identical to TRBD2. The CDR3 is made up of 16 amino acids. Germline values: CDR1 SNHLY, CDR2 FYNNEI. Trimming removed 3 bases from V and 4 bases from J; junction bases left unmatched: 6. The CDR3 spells CASSELPGLATGELFF. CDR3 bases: TGTGCCAGCAGTGAGCTCCCGGGACTAGCCACCGGGGAGCTGTTTTTT.

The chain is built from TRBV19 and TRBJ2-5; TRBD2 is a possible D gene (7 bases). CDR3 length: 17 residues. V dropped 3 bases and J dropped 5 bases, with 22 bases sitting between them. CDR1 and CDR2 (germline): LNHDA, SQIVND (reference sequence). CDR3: CASSMFIGKGGGETQYF. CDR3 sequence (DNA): TGTGCCAGTAGTATGTTCATTGGAAAGGGAGGGGGGGAGACCCAGTACTTC.

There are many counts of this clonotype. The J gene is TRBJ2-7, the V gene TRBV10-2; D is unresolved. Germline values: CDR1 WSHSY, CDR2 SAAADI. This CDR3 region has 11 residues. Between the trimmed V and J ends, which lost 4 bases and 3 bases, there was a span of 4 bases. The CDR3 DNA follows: TGCGCCAGCAGTGGTGGCTACGAGCAGTACTTC. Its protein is CASSGGYEQYF.

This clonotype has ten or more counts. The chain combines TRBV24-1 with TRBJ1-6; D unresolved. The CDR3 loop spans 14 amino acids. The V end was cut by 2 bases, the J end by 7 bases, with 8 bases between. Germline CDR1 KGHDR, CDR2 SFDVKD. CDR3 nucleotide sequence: TGTGCCACCAGTGATTCGGCGGCCAATTCACCCCTCCACTTT. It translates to CATSDSAANSPLHF.

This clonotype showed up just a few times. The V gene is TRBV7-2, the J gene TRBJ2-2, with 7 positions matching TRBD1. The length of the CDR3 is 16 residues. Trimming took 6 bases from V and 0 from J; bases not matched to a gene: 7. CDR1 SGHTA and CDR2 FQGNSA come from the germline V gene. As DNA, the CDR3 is TGTGCCAGCAGTCCGGACAGGCCTGCGAACACCGGGGAGCTGTTTTTT. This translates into CASSPDRPANTGELFF.